This TCR beta chain derives from a study of T cell responses to AZD1222 COVID-19 vaccine. Germline V lookup: CDR1 MDHEN, CDR2 SYDVKM. There are 12 residues in the CDR3. With 2 bases removed from V and 4 bases from J, the gap between germline ends came to 3 bases. TCRdb keeps only in-frame clones here, not all; method: immunoSEQ multiplex PCR. The data show about 150,000 clones, about 90% seen once. Study outcomes and limitations: Nearly half of the spike-specific TCRs reportedly recognize variant regions that carry no mutations. White British people made up most donors, females outnumbered males, and clonal diversity was possibly underestimated. Among those given AZD1222, only 6 or 7 were seropositive at baseline.

Timing groups of about 4 and about 12 weeks for second doses were pooled. A remark on this clone: Its antigen remains unidentified.

The sequenced sample was peripheral blood, obtained 28 days after the second AZD1222 dose. The chain recombines TRBV28 with TRBJ1-5; no definite D call. The TCR sequence derives from an adult who received the AZD1222 COVID-19 vaccine. CDR3 residues: CASSLGNQPQHF. The CDR3 DNA is TGTGCCAGCAGTTTAGGAAATCAGCCCCAGCATTTT. The full variable domain, its missing parts supplied by reference TRBV28 and TRBJ1-5, is DVKVTQSSRYLVKRTGEKVFLECVQDMDHENMFWYRQDPGLGLRLIYFSYDVKMKEKGDIPEGYSVSREKKERFSLILESASTNQTSMYLCASSLGNQPQHFGDGTRLSIL.